Reported below is one T cell receptor beta chain. Antigen unknown. TCRdb reanalysed the 5' RACE reads using MiXCR and keeps one entry per CDR3 protein. The table lists around 490,000 distinct CDR3 sequences, over 11% of them singletons, with about 0.97% in the top ten. The data were taken from a study of identical twins. Among all donors, each was a healthy Caucasian. CDR3 size: 13 residues. Germline V lookup: CDR1 SQVTM, CDR2 ANQGSEA. Trimming pared 5 bases from V and 2 bases from J, leaving 10 bases between. Whole-study results and caveats: Within monozygotic twins, out-of-frame TCR alpha sharing was underestimated by the models. Fewer insertions characterized abundant cord blood beta clonotypes, whereas memory repertoires showed none.

This same sample was also taken into another study, of yellow fever vaccine responses in identical twins.

The J gene is TRBJ2-1, the V gene TRBV29-1; D remains ambiguous. Sequencing was carried out using CD4+ T cells sorted from blood. This clonotype was obtained from a woman aged 18 to 35 in good health. In DNA form, the CDR3 reads TGCAGCGTTACAGAGGTGGCCTACAATGAGCAGTTCTTC. It yields the protein CSVTEVAYNEQFF.